A single sample is the source of the 6 T cell receptor beta chains below, sequenced in a study of molecular identifiers for immune sequencing clone quantification. One entry per CDR3 protein, called by TCRdb with MiXCR from the PCR reads. Among about 40,000 distinct CDR3 sequences, nearly 25% were seen once, and the ten largest hold approximately 0.89%. The specimen was naive CD8+ T cells from blood, with Jurkat cell RNA spiked in. Subset reported: FACS-sorted CD8+CD4-CCR7+CD45RA+ naive T cells. The receptors come from a human donor in good health. Some libraries in this study had Jurkat cell RNA spiked in.

The sample holds many counts of this clonotype. The V and J genes are TRBV20-1 and TRBJ2-7; D may be TRBD1 or TRBD2 (5 bases each). Per the germline V gene, CDR1 is DFQATT and CDR2 is SNEGSKA (reference sequence). V was pared by 1 base and J by 0 bases, with 10 bases between. This CDR3 has 14 residues. CDR3 residues: CSARVGPDSYEQYF. The CDR3 DNA is TGCAGTGCTAGAGTGGGACCGGACTCCTACGAGCAGTACTTC.

This clonotype was counted ten times or more. The rearrangement joins TRBV9 to TRBJ1-5; D not resolved. V lost 0 bases, J lost 2 bases, and 9 bases lay in between. Germline CDR1 and CDR2: SGDLS and YYNGEE. This CDR3 is 15 amino acids long. CDR3 in amino acids: CASSVAADRNQPQHF. The DNA of the CDR3 is TGTGCCAGCAGCGTAGCTGCGGACCGCAATCAGCCCCAGCATTTT. Full variable domain (rest looked up from reference TRBV9 and TRBJ1-5): DSGVTQTPKHLITATGQRVTLRCSPRSGDLSVYWYQQSLDQGLQFLIQYYNGEERAKGNILERFSAQQFPDLHSELNLSSLELGDSALYFCASSVAADRNQPQHFGDGTRLSIL.

This clonotype has at least ten counts. The chain is built from TRBV7-2 and TRBJ1-5; possible D gene TRBD1, 5 bases. V gave up 5 bases and J gave up 5 bases, with 10 bases separating them. Looked up from germline, CDR1 is SGHTA and CDR2 is FQGNSA. CDR3 length: 13 residues. CDR3 coding DNA: TGTGCCAGCAGCCCCTGGGGGGATCAGCCCCAGCATTTT. Its translation: CASSPWGDQPQHF.

As for this clonotype: A read error may be the cause here, since a much bigger clone is one base away. The CDR3 here is CASSPGHGKTKYF. CDR3 coding DNA: TGTGCCAGCAGTCCGGGCCACGGGAAGACCAAGTACTTC. The rearrangement joins TRBV27 to TRBJ2-5, with D possibly TRBD2 on 5 matching bases. Germline V gives CDR1 MNHEY, CDR2 SMNVEV (reference sequence). The length of the CDR3 is 13 residues.

This clonotype showed up just a few times. This chain connects TRBV11-3 to TRBJ2-7; D is possibly TRBD2 (5 bases). V was cut by 4 bases and J by 7 bases, with 14 bases left in between. This CDR3 has 13 residues. Germline-derived CDR1 and CDR2 are SGHNT and YENEEA. The CDR3 protein is CASSSSVGEEQYF. The CDR3 bases are TGTGCCAGCAGCTCCTCTGTCGGGGAAGAGCAGTACTTC.

As for this clonotype: This may stem from a read error, because a much larger clone lies one nucleotide away. The chain uses TRBV2 and TRBJ2-5; D is perhaps TRBD1 (5 bases). The CDR3 is 12 amino acids. Germline CDR1 is SNHLY and CDR2 is FYNNEI. V lost 9 bases and J lost 5, with 13 bases in between. Here the CDR3 reads CARDSVGETQYF. CDR3 coding DNA: TGTGCCAGAGACAGCGTGGGCGAGACCCAGTACTTC.